This T cell receptor beta chain was obtained from a study of shared clonotypes between healthy human individuals (dated by TCRdb to the early 2020s). Study-wide context: The cohort included a few men and a couple of women between 18 and 49 years of age. Between about 0.85 and 9.5 billion PBMCs per donor were obtained by leukapheresis. For each donor, CD4 naive and CD4 memory were each given three plates, CD8 naive was given two plates, and CD8 memory was given one plate. To increase sequencing depth and limit assay-specific biases, different laboratories used diverse techniques to prepare libraries and sequence TCR repertoires. Blood TCR repertoires of five healthy adults were deeply sequenced to estimate repertoire size and the extent of clonotype sharing between individuals.

The CDR3 covers 15 residues, taking in both the cysteine and the phenylalanine. Solely the CDR3 DNA is kept, with 45 bases framed from the first base. Taken from the germline V gene, the CDR1 and CDR2 loops are MNHEY and SVGAGI. V is shortened by 2 bases, J by 11 bases, and the region joining them spans 21 bases. Worth noting for this clone: What antigen it recognizes has not been identified. No quality values exist for individual bases; no much larger clone is one base distant.

On the study overall, not on this receptor specifically: Sampling was restricted to blood, and TCR repertoires in tissue are likely to differ from TCR repertoires in blood. The genetic and exposure-history diversity represented was limited by the small number of donors. Based on pairwise subsampling, the degree of clonotype sharing among donors was expected to be affected by sequencing depth. Naive subsets generally had larger estimated clonotype richness than memory subsets. Compared with non-shared clonotypes, clonotypes shared by all four sorted-subset donors had higher generation probabilities. Even with the large sequencing depth, rarefaction of the sorted-subset datasets indicated that sequencing was incomplete. Across four donors, around 5.4% of naive CD4, 3% to 4% of naive CD8, 2.3% of memory CD4, and under 0.45% of memory CD8 clonotypes were shared.

TCR CDR3 regions were amplified from genomic DNA by multiplex PCR using the deep immunoSEQ assay. Extracted genomic DNA from each cell subset was spread evenly across all wells of several immunoSEQ 96-well plates, with each plate serving as a replicate. For sorted subsets, approximately 190 ng of genomic DNA, equivalent to roughly 30,000 T cell genomes, went into each replicate PCR. Purified libraries were quantified with a Qubit 3.0 fluorometer, sized on a Bioanalyzer 2100, and re-quantified with the KAPA Library Quantification kit. Each immunoSEQ 96-well plate was sequenced on its own single-read 150-cycle Illumina NextSeq 550 flow cell. Per the original workflow: Because the immunoSEQ output held only junctional sequences and lacked quality scores, the filtering could not match the filtering applied to full-length reads. Sequences were annotated with PyIR, a Python wrapper for IgBLAST v1.9, using IMGT germline references to assign V/J genes and CDR3. Reads were filtered out if the reads had weak V/J assignments (E-value above 1e-6), no CDR3, stop codons, out-of-frame junctions, or ambiguous translated residues. V3J clonotypes were defined as sequences sharing the same inferred V gene, J gene, and CDR3 amino acid sequence. Percentage overlap between repertoires was computed as shared unique clonotypes divided by the size of the smaller repertoire. Repertoire richness was assessed with RTK rarefaction, the Chao1 estimator, and Recon v2.1 estimates of unobserved clonotypes. OLGA was used to compute generation probabilities for all TCRbeta clonotypes that the gDNA method yielded from several donors. Entries here come from immuneACCESS through TCRdb and include only in-frame sequences with V and J called. Some clones fail to appear in such tables; in the studies checked, an unresolved V gene covers under half of the shortfall, and the cause of the remainder is unknown. V and J calls and clone size are as listed in that table; D and trimming were resolved from the DNA. In this sample the table shows about 2.2 million clones, roughly 95% of which occur a single time. Of the sample, over 1.5% is held by the ten largest clones.

CD8 naive samples were obtained by positive selection for CCR7 among CD45RO-negative cells, yielding a CD45RA+CCR7+ population from which TemRA cells were excluded. The donors were healthy, HIV-negative adults with no recently reported acute infections or vaccinations. Only Caucasian adults living in Nashville, Tennessee, USA were represented among the donors. After blood collection by leukapheresis, PBMCs were isolated using Ficoll-Histopaque density gradient centrifugation and then cryopreserved in the vapor phase of liquid nitrogen. Purity and quantity of every magnetically sorted T cell population were checked by analytical flow cytometry. Each sorted fraction had its genomic DNA isolated and then quantified by UV absorbance on a Nanodrop 2000c.

The chain uses TRBV6-5 and TRBJ1-1, with TRBD1 tentatively as D gene (5 bases match). The sequencing input was naive CD8+ T cells from PBMCs. The cell subset or site tag for this specimen amounts to: CD45RA+CCR7+. The source of this sequence is a young man in good health. Some clones in this sample may be carry-over from other donors' samples. The base sequence is TGTGCCAGCAGTTACGGGTCGGGGCCAAACCTGGGGGCTTTCTTT. Translated, it reads CASSYGSGPNLGAFF.